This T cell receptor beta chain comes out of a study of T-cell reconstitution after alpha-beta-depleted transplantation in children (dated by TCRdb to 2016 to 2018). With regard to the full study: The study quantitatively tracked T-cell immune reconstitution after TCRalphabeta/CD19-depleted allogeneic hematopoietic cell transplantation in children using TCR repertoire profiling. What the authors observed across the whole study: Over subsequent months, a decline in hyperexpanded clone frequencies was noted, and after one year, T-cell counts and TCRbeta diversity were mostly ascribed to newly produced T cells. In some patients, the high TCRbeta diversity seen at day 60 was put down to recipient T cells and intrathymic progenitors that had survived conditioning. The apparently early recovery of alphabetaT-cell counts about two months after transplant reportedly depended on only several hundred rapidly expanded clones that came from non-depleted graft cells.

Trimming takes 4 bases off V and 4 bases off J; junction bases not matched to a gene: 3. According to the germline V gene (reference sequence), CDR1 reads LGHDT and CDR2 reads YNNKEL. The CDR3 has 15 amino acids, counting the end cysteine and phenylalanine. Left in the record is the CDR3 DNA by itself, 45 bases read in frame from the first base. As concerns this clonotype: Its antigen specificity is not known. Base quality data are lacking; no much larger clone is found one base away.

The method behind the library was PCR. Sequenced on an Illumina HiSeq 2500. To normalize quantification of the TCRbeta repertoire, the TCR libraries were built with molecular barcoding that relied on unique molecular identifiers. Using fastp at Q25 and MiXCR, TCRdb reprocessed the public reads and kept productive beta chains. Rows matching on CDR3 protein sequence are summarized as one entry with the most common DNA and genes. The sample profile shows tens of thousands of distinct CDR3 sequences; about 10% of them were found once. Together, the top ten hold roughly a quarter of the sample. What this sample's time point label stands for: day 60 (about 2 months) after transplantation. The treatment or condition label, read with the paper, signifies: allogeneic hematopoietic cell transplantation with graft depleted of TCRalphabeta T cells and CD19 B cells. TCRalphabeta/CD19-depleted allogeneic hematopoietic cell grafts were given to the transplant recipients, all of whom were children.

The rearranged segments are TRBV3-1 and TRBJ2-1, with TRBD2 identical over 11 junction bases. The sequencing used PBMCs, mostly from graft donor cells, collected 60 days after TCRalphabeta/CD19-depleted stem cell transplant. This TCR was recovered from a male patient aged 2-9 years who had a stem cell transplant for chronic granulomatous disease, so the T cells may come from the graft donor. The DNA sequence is TGTGCCAGCAGCCCACTAGCGGGAGAGTACAATGAGCAGTTCTTC. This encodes CASSPLAGEYNEQFF.